This T cell receptor (beta chain) was retrieved from a study of CD8+CD57+ T cells in acquired aplastic anemia. On the study more broadly: DNA per sorted CD4+ or CD8+ sample ranged about 0.19 to 30 ug, averaging approximately 3.3 ug.

Genomic DNA, serving as template, underwent TCR beta VDJ and CDR3 profiling. A single record per CDR3 protein comes from TCRdb applying MiXCR to the reads. The sample records about 220,000 distinct CDR3 sequences, 34% being singletons. Germline CDR1 reads MNHEY; CDR2 reads SMNVEV (reference sequence). The CDR3 length is 14 residues. V gave up 2 bases and J gave up 7 bases, with 9 bases separating them. This clonotype was recorded many times. V and J are TRBV27 and TRBJ1-6; a possible D gene is TRBD1 (5 bases). The origin of this receptor is a human donor in good health, serving as a control. Material: sorted CD4+, CD8+, or CD8+CD57+ T cells (not recorded which) from PBMCs. CDR3: CASSLVPGNSPLHF. In DNA form, the CDR3 reads TGTGCCAGCAGTTTAGTGCCAGGGAATTCACCCCTCCACTTT.